This entry lists 30 T cell receptor beta chains sequenced from one sample in a study of shared T cell receptors in the human thymus. Assay used: immunoSEQ multiplex PCR; TCRdb lists only in-frame clones, some missing. The sample has some 700,000 clones, 88% seen once; the top ten hold around 0.0099%. These same data were also listed under a study on human thymus T cells.

The sequencing input was thymocytes. These receptors all stem from a boy under two years old with a congenital heart defect.

This chain uses TRBV9 with TRBJ2-1; 7 bases agree with TRBD2. Trimming removed 1 base from V and 8 bases from J; junction bases left unmatched: 9. There are 15 residues in the CDR3. The germline V gene encodes CDR1 SGDLS and CDR2 YYNGEE. The CDR3 here is CASSVHGLGGDEQFF. In DNA, the CDR3 is TGTGCCAGCAGCGTACACGGACTAGGAGGTGATGAGCAGTTCTTC.

The chain combines TRBV7-4 with TRBJ2-1; tentatively, D is TRBD2 (5 bases). There are 17 residues in the CDR3. CDR1 and CDR2 from the germline V gene are SGHVT and SQSDAQ. The ends were cut back, 5 bases at V and 2 bases at J, with 19 bases in the middle. The CDR3 DNA sequence: TGTGCCAGCAGCACACCGGTGGACTCGCGGGCCTACAATGAGCAGTTCTTC. The encoded protein is CASSTPVDSRAYNEQFF.

The chain employs TRBV11-3 and TRBJ1-3; possibly TRBD1 for D (5 bases). Germline-derived CDR1 and CDR2 are SGHNT and YENEEA. V was clipped by 0 bases and J by 0 bases, with 12 bases between them. CDR3 length: 17 residues. CDR3: CASSLEGLPFSGNTIYF. The CDR3 DNA reads as TGTGCCAGCAGCTTAGAGGGGCTGCCGTTCTCTGGAAACACCATATATTTT.

This chain connects TRBV27 to TRBJ1-1; 7 bases fit TRBD1. The CDR3 totals 16 residues. V dropped 2 bases and J dropped 1; count of bases not matched to a gene: 7. CDR1 and CDR2 (germline): MNHEY, SMNVEV (reference sequence). CDR3 in DNA: TGTGCCAGCAGTTTAAAAGGGGGCCCCCGGAACACTGAAGCTTTCTTT. It is translated as CASSLKGGPRNTEAFF.

The gene calls are TRBV30 and TRBJ2-3; 11 bases are a match to TRBD1. Germline CDR1 GTSNPN, CDR2 SVGIG (reference sequence). The CDR3 has 15 amino acids. After removal of 5 bases from V and 3 bases from J, the junction contained 7 bases not matched to a gene. The CDR3 loop is CAWVIGTGGTDTQYF. CDR3 in DNA: TGTGCCTGGGTGATAGGGACAGGGGGAACAGATACGCAGTATTTT.

This clone appeared a single time. The rearrangement joins TRBV5-6 to TRBJ2-7, with TRBD2 matching over 12 bases. Germline-derived CDR1 and CDR2 are SGHDT and YYEEEE. The CDR3 totals 15 residues. The V gene end was trimmed by 3 bases and the J gene end by 5 bases; junction bases not matched to a gene: 6. CDR3 loop: CASSSTSGRIHEQYF. CDR3 nucleotides: TGTGCCAGCAGCTCGACTAGCGGGAGAATCCACGAGCAGTACTTC.

CDR3 sequence reads: CAGNRTRSDEQFF. Written as DNA, the CDR3 is TGCGCCGGTAACCGGACGCGTAGCGATGAGCAGTTCTTC. The rearrangement joins TRBV10-1 to TRBJ2-1, with D tentatively TRBD2 (5 bases). Germline CDR1 is WNHNN and CDR2 is SYGVQD (reference sequence). This CDR3 region has 13 residues. Trimming cost V 11 bases and J 8 bases, with 19 bases left between them.

The chain links TRBV27 to TRBJ2-1; a weak D match, TRBD1 (5 bases). V dropped 5 bases and J dropped 4 bases, with 12 bases sitting between them. CDR3 length: 14 amino acids. CDR1 and CDR2 from the germline V gene are MNHEY and SMNVEV (reference sequence). CDR3 sequence: CASSPWGGYNEQFF. The CDR3 DNA is TGTGCCAGCAGTCCCTGGGGCGGATACAATGAGCAGTTCTTC.

The CDR3 sequence: CASSLWDTANYGYTF. The CDR3 nucleotides read TGTGCCAGTAGCTTATGGGACACAGCTAACTATGGCTACACCTTC. The chain carries TRBV19 and TRBJ1-2; tentatively, D is TRBD1 (6 bases). Germline CDR1 and CDR2: LNHDA and SQIVND (reference sequence). Trimming shortened V by 6 bases and J by 0 bases, and 14 bases separated the two germline ends. The CDR3 contains 15 residues.

The chain joins TRBV15 to TRBJ2-7, with D tentatively TRBD1 (5 bases). The CDR3 is 13 amino acids. Per the germline V gene, CDR1 is LNHNV and CDR2 is YYDKDF (reference sequence). Trimming cost V 3 bases and J 3 bases, with 9 bases left between them. The CDR3 sequence: CATSSPGHYEQYF. DNA of the CDR3: TGTGCCACCAGCAGTCCAGGACACTACGAGCAGTACTTC.

The V call is TRBV7-6, the J call TRBJ2-6, with D possibly being TRBD1 (5 bases). The CDR3 length is 15 residues. V lost 2 bases and J 0 bases, leaving 5 bases between the germline ends. Germline loops: CDR1 SGHVS, CDR2 FNYEAQ. In DNA form, the CDR3 reads TGTGCCAGCAGCTTAAGGGGCTCTGGGGCCAACGTCCTGACTTTC. Translated: CASSLRGSGANVLTF.

V and J are TRBV27 and TRBJ2-7; 7 nucleotides align to TRBD2. J lost 6 bases, V lost 1 base, and 9 bases had no gene match. CDR1 and CDR2 (germline): MNHEY, SMNVEV (reference sequence). The CDR3 runs to 15 residues. Written as DNA, the CDR3 is TGTGCCAGCAGTTTATTGGCGGGGAGGGTGTCCGAGCAGTACTTC. Residues: CASSLLAGRVSEQYF.

The CDR3 DNA follows: TGTGCCAGCTCAATGGGGGGACAGCGTTCCAGGTATGGCTACACCTTC. Translating it yields CASSMGGQRSRYGYTF. The chain recombines TRBV28 with TRBJ1-2, with 7 bases identical to TRBD1. CDR1 MDHEN and CDR2 SYDVKM come from the germline V gene. V shed 8 bases, J shed 5 bases, and the junction held 17 bases outside the gene matches. The CDR3 totals 16 residues.

The chain recombines TRBV25-1 with TRBJ2-2; 7 nucleotides agree with TRBD1. Trimming cost V 6 bases and J 4 bases; bases outside gene matches: 14. CDR3 size: 17 residues. Per germline, CDR1 MGHDK and CDR2 SYGVNS. CDR3 loop: CASSQFGHRGGTGELFF. CDR3 bases: TGTGCCAGCAGCCAATTCGGGCACAGGGGCGGCACCGGGGAGCTGTTTTTT. The full variable domain, its missing parts supplied by reference TRBV25-1 and TRBJ2-2, is EADIYQTPRYLVIGTGKKITLECSQTMGHDKMYWYQQDPGMELHLIHYSYGVNSTEKGDLSSESTVSRIRTEHFPLTLESARPSHTSQYLCASSQFGHRGGTGELFFGEGSRLTVL.

The chain combines TRBV14 with TRBJ1-1; maybe TRBD1 (6 bases). The CDR3 length is 15 residues. Germline-derived CDR1 and CDR2 are SGHDN and FVKESK. V was pared by 1 base and J by 6 bases, with 15 bases between. The CDR3 DNA sequence: TGTGCCAGCAGCCAAGTGGGGTTGCAGGGGCCTGAAGCTTTCTTT. Translating it yields CASSQVGLQGPEAFF.

The chain is built from TRBV28 and TRBJ2-5; 9 nucleotides line up with TRBD1. This CDR3 comprises 14 residues. Germline V gene lookup returns CDR1 MDHEN and CDR2 SYDVKM. The V gene end was trimmed by 5 bases and the J gene end by 5 bases; junction bases not matched to a gene: 6. Here the CDR3 reads CASSHYRGPETQYF. For the CDR3, the DNA is TGTGCCAGCAGTCATTACAGGGGGCCGGAGACCCAGTACTTC.

This clone showed up just once. The rearrangement joins TRBV19 to TRBJ1-1, with unresolved D. Germline CDR1 reads LNHDA; CDR2 reads SQIVND (reference sequence). V lost 0 bases and J 9 bases, leaving 17 bases between the germline ends. The CDR3 has 15 amino acids. Written as DNA, the CDR3 is TGTGCCAGTAGTATAGATCGAGGGCGGCCAATAAAAGCTTTCTTT. As protein: CASSIDRGRPIKAFF. Full variable domain (missing parts from reference TRBV19 and TRBJ1-1): DGGITQSPKYLFRKEGQNVTLSCEQNLNHDAMYWYRQDPGQGLRLIYYSQIVNDFQKGDIAEGYSVSREKKESFPLTVTSAQKNPTAFYLCASSIDRGRPIKAFFGQGTRLTVV.

This chain joins TRBV27 and TRBJ2-7; 10 nucleotides match TRBD2. The CDR3 loop spans 18 amino acids. Looked up from germline, CDR1 is MNHEY and CDR2 is SMNVEV (reference sequence). The ends lost 5 bases at V and 1 base at J; junction bases unmatched: 14. CDR3 in DNA: TGTGCCAGCAGTACCTCTCCCGGGACTAGCGAGCATTCCTACGAGCAGTACTTC. Protein sequence: CASSTSPGTSEHSYEQYF.

The genes are TRBV7-2 and TRBJ2-7; D not resolved. This CDR3 has 13 residues. The V gene lost 4 bases and the J gene lost 3 bases, with 10 bases spanning the gap. Germline V gene lookup returns CDR1 SGHTA and CDR2 FQGNSA. Written as DNA, the CDR3 is TGTGCCAGCAGCTCCCCGGTCCTCTACGAGCAGTACTTC. Its translation: CASSSPVLYEQYF.

The CDR3 region is CASSPPTGHHNEQFF. The CDR3, as DNA: TGTGCCAGCTCACCACCGACAGGGCACCACAATGAGCAGTTCTTC. V usage is TRBV18 and J usage is TRBJ2-1, with 7 bases matching TRBD1. J lost 5 bases, V lost 0 bases, and 4 bases had no gene match. CDR1 and CDR2 from the germline V gene are KGHSH and LQKENI. The CDR3 is 15 residues long.

V gene TRBV5-1 combines with J gene TRBJ2-2; 13 nucleotides line up with TRBD2. Trimming took 4 bases from V and 7 from J; bases not matched to a gene: 10. The CDR3 sequence is 17 residues long. Per germline, CDR1 SGHRS and CDR2 YFSETQ. The CDR3 spells CASSLSLAGGPGGELFF. The CDR3 DNA reads TGCGCCAGCAGCCTTTCACTAGCGGGAGGGCCCGGCGGGGAGCTGTTTTTT.

The chain uses TRBV18 and TRBJ1-1, with D tentatively TRBD1 (5 bases). The CDR3 is 16 amino acids. In germline, CDR1 is KGHSH, CDR2 LQKENI. V gave up 1 base and J gave up 3 bases, with 15 bases separating them. The CDR3 region has the DNA TGTGCCAGCTCACCACGGCAGGGCGGGAAGGACACTGAAGCTTTCTTT. The encoded protein is CASSPRQGGKDTEAFF. Supplemented by reference TRBV18 and TRBJ1-1, the full variable domain reads NAGVMQNPRHLVRRRGQEARLRCSPMKGHSHVYWYRQLPEEGLKFMVYLQKENIIDESGMPKERFSAEFPKEGPSILRIQQVVRGDSAAYFCASSPRQGGKDTEAFFGQGTRLTVV.

The chain is built from TRBV30 and TRBJ1-1; 9 positions agree with TRBD1. The CDR3 runs to 14 residues. The ends lost 4 bases at V and 3 bases at J; junction bases unmatched: 6. Germline V CDR1 and CDR2: GTSNPN, SVGIG (reference sequence). The CDR3 protein is CAWTRGQGHTEAFF. The CDR3 DNA reads as TGTGCCTGGACCAGAGGACAGGGGCACACTGAAGCTTTCTTT.

V gene TRBV9 combines with J gene TRBJ2-1; TRBD2 agrees at 8 bases. CDR1 and CDR2 from the germline V gene are SGDLS and YYNGEE. The CDR3 covers 19 residues. V lost 4 bases to trimming and J lost 0 bases; unmatched junction nucleotides: 15. The CDR3 coding sequence is TGTGCCAGCAGCCCCGACGGTGGTAGCGGGACTCTCTCCTACAATGAGCAGTTCTTC. This translates into CASSPDGGSGTLSYNEQFF.

CDR3: CASSLGTSGRAEQYF. CDR3 DNA sequence: TGTGCCAGCAGCTTAGGGACTAGCGGGAGGGCCGAGCAGTACTTC. This chain joins TRBV7-2 and TRBJ2-7; TRBD2 matches 15 bases. This CDR3 comprises 15 residues. J lost 6 bases, V lost 1 base, and 1 base had no gene match. From germline, CDR1 is SGHTA and CDR2 FQGNSA.

This clone has only a few counts. This rearrangement joins TRBV6-8 to TRBJ1-1; D call uncertain. The CDR3 has 14 residues. Per germline, CDR1 MNHGY and CDR2 SAAAGT. V dropped 10 bases and J dropped 12 bases, with 27 bases sitting between them. Written as DNA, the CDR3 is TGTGCCACGTCCAGCGGCAGGTTATTACTCGGGTCTTTCTTT. It codes for CATSSGRLLLGSFF.

The V and J genes are TRBV25-1 and TRBJ2-6; 10 nucleotides line up with TRBD1. This CDR3 contains 17 residues. Germline V gene sequence: CDR1 MGHDK, CDR2 SYGVNS. The V segment lost 6 bases and the J segment 4 bases; nucleotides outside the gene matches: 9. The DNA of the CDR3 is TGTGCCAGCAGCTGGGACAGGGGACAGGCGGGGGCCAACGTCCTGACTTTC. It specifies CASSWDRGQAGANVLTF.

This chain joins TRBV27 and TRBJ1-2; 7 positions match TRBD1. J lost 4 bases, V lost 5 bases, and 13 bases had no gene match. Germline CDR1 is MNHEY and CDR2 is SMNVEV (reference sequence). The CDR3 sequence is 16 residues long. The CDR3 sequence: CASSPLGRGRGYGYTF. The CDR3 DNA reads TGTGCCAGCAGTCCCCTAGGTAGGGGGCGCGGCTATGGCTACACCTTC.

This clone showed up just a few times. The chain employs TRBV4-3 and TRBJ2-5, with TRBD2 matching 7 bases. The CDR3 sequence is 19 residues long. The germline V gene encodes CDR1 LGHNA and CDR2 YSLEER. V trimming: 1 base; J trimming: 1 base; junction bases outside the gene matches: 15. CDR3 loop: CASSQGVEVASGAQETQYF. CDR3 DNA sequence: TGCGCCAGCAGCCAAGGGGTAGAGGTCGCTAGCGGAGCCCAAGAGACCCAGTACTTC.

The chain has TRBV29-1 and TRBJ2-7, with 10 bases that match TRBD1. This CDR3 comprises 14 residues. V gave up 5 bases and J gave up 1 base; unmatched junction bases: 5. CDR1 SQVTM and CDR2 ANQGSEA come from the germline V gene. The CDR3, as DNA: TGCAGCGTTAAACCGGGACAGGGGTCCTACGAGCAGTACTTC. This sequence encodes CSVKPGQGSYEQYF.